These 29 T cell receptor beta chains were all obtained from the same sample, sequenced in a study of blood T cells in healthy people across ages. The use of a sample-barcoded 5' primer and a J-beta primer mix characterized a second PCR of about 7 to 12 cycles. TCRdb reanalysed the 5' RACE reads using MiXCR and keeps one entry per CDR3 protein. The sample lists 650,000 to 800,000 distinct CDR3 sequences, 52% occurring once. Sequenced: blood. The origin of the receptors is a woman over 75 in good health.

The gene calls are TRBV9 and TRBJ2-7; TRBD2 might be the D (5 bases). The CDR3 totals 13 residues. Germline V CDR1 and CDR2: SGDLS, YYNGEE. The V gene lost 5 bases and the J gene lost 6 bases, with 15 bases spanning the gap. DNA for the CDR3: TGTGCCAGCAGTCCCGGGATTGAGGGCGAGCAGTACTTC. It codes for CASSPGIEGEQYF. Variable domain in full (rest from reference TRBV9 and TRBJ2-7): DSGVTQTPKHLITATGQRVTLRCSPRSGDLSVYWYQQSLDQGLQFLIQYYNGEERAKGNILERFSAQQFPDLHSELNLSSLELGDSALYFCASSPGIEGEQYFGPGTRLTVT.

The chain employs TRBV28 and TRBJ2-3; D gene unclear. CDR1 and CDR2 from the germline V gene are MDHEN and SYDVKM. V was shortened by 6 bases and J by 4 bases, with 11 bases between the two germline ends. This CDR3 region has 13 residues. The DNA of the CDR3 is TGTGCCAGCAGCCCCAGATTCTCAGATACGCAGTATTTT. Its protein product is CASSPRFSDTQYF.

V gene TRBV4-1 combines with J gene TRBJ2-1; 14 bases map to TRBD2. Trimming at V came to 3 bases and at J to 15 bases, leaving 7 bases not matched to a gene. Germline CDR1 and CDR2: MGHRA and YSYEKL. The CDR3 runs 14 residues. The CDR3 nucleotides are TGCGCCAGCAGCCACCCCGGGACTAGCGGGAGTCCGTTCTTC. Translated: CASSHPGTSGSPFF.

This clonotype was recorded many times. The V gene is TRBV7-8, the J gene TRBJ1-2; 9 bases line up with TRBD1. Trimming took 3 bases from V and 5 from J; bases not matched to a gene: 4. Germline CDR1 is SGHVS and CDR2 is FQNEAQ. The CDR3 length is 14 residues. The CDR3 sequence is CASSLRTGAYGYTF. The CDR3, as DNA: TGTGCCAGCAGCTTGAGGACAGGGGCATATGGCTACACCTTC.

The J gene is TRBJ1-6, the V gene TRBV20-1; no clear D. V lost 3 bases and J lost 0, with 9 bases in between. The CDR3 loop spans 15 amino acids. Germline V CDR1 and CDR2: DFQATT, SNEGSKA (reference sequence). The CDR3 spells CSASYASSYNSPLHF. The CDR3 DNA follows: TGCAGTGCTAGTTATGCGTCCTCCTATAATTCACCCCTCCACTTT.

The rearrangement uses TRBV7-2 and TRBJ2-3, with D possibly TRBD2 on 6 matching bases. Germline V CDR1 and CDR2: SGHTA, FQGNSA. With 7 bases removed from V and 2 bases from J, the gap between germline ends came to 19 bases. CDR3 length equals 16 residues. The DNA of the CDR3 is TGTGCCAGCACCCTAAACCCCCTAGCGTTCACAGATACGCAGTATTTT. Amino acid sequence: CASTLNPLAFTDTQYF. The whole variable domain, filled in from reference TRBV7-2 and TRBJ2-3, reads GAGVSQSPSNKVTEKGKDVELRCDPISGHTALYWYRQSLGQGLEFLIYFQGNSAPDKSGLPSDRFSAERTGGSVSTLTIQRTQQEDSAVYLCASTLNPLAFTDTQYFGPGTRLTVL.

Many counts were recorded for this clonotype. The J gene is TRBJ1-2, the V gene TRBV20-1; D may be TRBD1 (6 bases). The germline V and J ends were trimmed by 0 bases and 4 bases, with 15 bases remaining between them. Germline-derived CDR1 and CDR2 are DFQATT and SNEGSKA (reference sequence). The CDR3 length is 15 residues. The CDR3, as DNA: TGCAGTGCTAGAGATTGGAGGGGGGGAGTCTATGGCTACACCTTC. Translated: CSARDWRGGVYGYTF.

This chain links TRBV3-1 with TRBJ2-1, with D perhaps matching TRBD2 (6 bases). Germline assignment: CDR1 LGHDT and CDR2 YNNKEL (reference sequence). The CDR3 covers 14 residues. V was trimmed by 5 bases and J by 4 bases, leaving 12 bases between them. The CDR3 bases are TGTGCCAGCAGCAATACCGGGACTTACAATGAGCAGTTCTTC. Translated: CASSNTGTYNEQFF.

The genes are TRBV12-3 or TRBV12-4 and TRBJ1-4; D ambiguous. The CDR3 covers 10 residues. Trimming took off 8 bases at V and 8 bases at J, with 6 bases between the two ends. The CDR3 loop reads CASGSEKLFF. The DNA for the CDR3 is TGTGCCAGCGGGTCCGAAAAACTGTTTTTT.

The V and J genes are TRBV4-1 and TRBJ1-6, with 7 bases lining up with TRBD1. The CDR3 covers 17 residues. Germline CDR1 is MGHRA and CDR2 is YSYEKL. Unmatched junction bases numbered 9, after V lost 0 bases and J lost 7 bases. In nucleotides, the CDR3 is TGCGCCAGCAGCCAAGATCGCGTTCCGGGACAGAATTCACCCCTCCACTTT. Protein product: CASSQDRVPGQNSPLHF.

This clonotype was found many times. This chain uses TRBV18 with TRBJ2-1; possibly TRBD2 for D (5 bases). CDR1 is KGHSH, CDR2 LQKENI, per germline. V was shortened by 3 bases and J by 0 bases, with 12 bases between the two germline ends. The CDR3 consists of 16 residues. The CDR3 nucleotides are TGTGCCAGCTCACCGGACGGGGTTAGCTCCTACAATGAGCAGTTCTTC. Protein: CASSPDGVSSYNEQFF.

The genes are TRBV12-3 or TRBV12-4 and TRBJ2-4, with D possibly being TRBD2 (6 bases). V dropped 5 bases and J dropped 7 bases, with 15 bases sitting between them. CDR3 size: 14 residues. The CDR3 loop is CASSPRVGRNIQYF. CDR3 nucleotide sequence: TGTGCCAGCAGTCCTCGGGTAGGGAGGAACATTCAGTACTTC.

Many counts were recorded for this clonotype. This chain connects TRBV5-1 to TRBJ2-3, with no clear D. Per germline, CDR1 SGHRS and CDR2 YFSETQ. The length of the CDR3 is 13 residues. V was shortened by 4 bases and J by 6 bases, with 12 bases between the two germline ends. Here the CDR3 DNA reads TGCGCCAGCAGCACCTATGCCCGGGATACGCAGTATTTT. Translating it yields CASSTYARDTQYF.

This clonotype showed up just once. This chain links TRBV6-1 with TRBJ2-1, with 9 positions matching TRBD2. The CDR3 consists of 14 residues. Germline V gene sequence: CDR1 MNHNS, CDR2 SASEGT. V lost 6 bases to trimming and J lost 4 bases; unmatched junction nucleotides: 4. CDR3 nucleotide sequence: TGTGCCAGCAGGGCTAGCGGGATTTACAATGAGCAGTTCTTC. Translating it yields CASRASGIYNEQFF.

This clonotype was counted at least ten times. The chain couples TRBV12-3 or TRBV12-4 to TRBJ2-5; D remains ambiguous. Trimming stripped 6 bases from V and 2 bases from J, with 10 bases between. CDR3 length: 13 residues. The CDR3 loop reads CASRQDPQETQYF. Written as DNA, the CDR3 is TGTGCCAGCAGGCAGGACCCGCAAGAGACCCAGTACTTC.

The chain combines TRBV12-3 or TRBV12-4 with TRBJ2-1; no reliable D call. Trimming removed 3 bases from V and 12 bases from J, with 15 bases in between. This CDR3 is built from 13 residues. The DNA for the CDR3 is TGTGCCAGCAGTTTCGCTCTGGTTATGGGGCAGTTCTTC. This sequence encodes CASSFALVMGQFF.

This chain connects TRBV27 to TRBJ2-1; TRBD1 might be the D (6 bases). Germline assignment: CDR1 MNHEY and CDR2 SMNVEV (reference sequence). The CDR3 runs to 13 residues. V dropped 9 bases and J dropped 4 bases, with 13 bases sitting between them. Here the CDR3 DNA reads TGTGCCAGTATCGGGACACCTTACAATGAGCAGTTCTTC. It is translated as CASIGTPYNEQFF.

Concerning this clonotype itself: A much larger clone sits a single nucleotide away, making a read error possible. The V gene is TRBV7-8, the J gene TRBJ2-1; a weak D match, TRBD1 (5 bases). The CDR3 spans 15 residues. The V end lost 4 bases, the J end lost 1 base, and 11 bases lay between the germline ends. The V gene's germline CDR1 is SGHVS and CDR2 FQNEAQ. CDR3 nucleotides: TGTGCCAGCAGCTGGGGCAGTGTATCCTACAATGAGCAGTTCTTC. This translates into CASSWGSVSYNEQFF.

This clonotype was found a few times. V and J are TRBV7-2 and TRBJ2-6; the D is unclear. V was trimmed by 1 base and J by 0 bases, leaving 7 bases between them. From germline, CDR1 is SGHTA and CDR2 FQGNSA. CDR3 size: 16 residues. The DNA of the CDR3 is TGTGCCAGCAGCTTAGTTCGGGTCTCTGGGGCCAACGTCCTGACTTTC. Amino acids: CASSLVRVSGANVLTF. The whole variable domain, remainder taken from reference TRBV7-2 and TRBJ2-6, is GAGVSQSPSNKVTEKGKDVELRCDPISGHTALYWYRQSLGQGLEFLIYFQGNSAPDKSGLPSDRFSAERTGGSVSTLTIQRTQQEDSAVYLCASSLVRVSGANVLTFGAGSRLTVL.

The chain employs TRBV7-9 and TRBJ2-1; the D gene is possibly TRBD2 (5 bases). Trimming left V 5 bases short and J 0 bases short, with 14 bases between. The germline V gene encodes CDR1 SEHNR and CDR2 FQNEAQ (reference sequence). The CDR3 length is 16 residues. CDR3 sequence reads: CASSQLRESSYNEQFF. The CDR3 nucleotides are TGTGCCAGCAGCCAATTGAGGGAGAGCTCCTACAATGAGCAGTTCTTC.

This clonotype came up a few times. A much larger clone sits a single nucleotide away, making a read error possible. J is TRBJ2-5 and V is TRBV6-5; the match to TRBD2 covers 7 bases. This CDR3 contains 15 residues. V was pared by 2 bases and J by 4 bases, with 7 bases of the junction left unmatched. The V gene's germline CDR1 is MNHEY and CDR2 SVGAGI. The CDR3 sequence is CASSYGGLRTETQYF. CDR3 DNA sequence: TGTGCCAGCAGTTACGGGGGACTAAGAACAGAGACCCAGTACTTC.

The chain employs TRBV6-5 and TRBJ2-1, with unresolved D. The CDR3 consists of 14 residues. V dropped 0 bases and J dropped 9 bases, with 12 bases sitting between them. Germline V gene data show CDR1 as MNHEY and CDR2 as SVGAGI. This CDR3 reads CASSYSSETGEQFF. In DNA form, the CDR3 reads TGTGCCAGCAGTTACTCATCGGAGACGGGTGAGCAGTTCTTC.

The CDR3 is CSAQLAGGWGEQFF. The CDR3 DNA follows: TGCAGTGCCCAACTAGCGGGAGGTTGGGGTGAGCAGTTCTTC. The V and J genes are TRBV20-1 and TRBJ2-1, with TRBD2 matching over 12 bases. The CDR3 has 14 amino acids. The germline V gene has CDR1 DFQATT and CDR2 SNEGSKA (reference sequence). V shed 6 bases, J shed 9 bases, and the junction held 9 bases outside the gene matches.

This clonotype occurred many times. With a much larger clone just one base away, this may be a read error. This chain joins TRBV6-6 and TRBJ2-7; a possible D gene is TRBD2 (6 bases). The CDR3 runs 16 residues. V was shortened by 6 bases and J by 2 bases, with 20 bases between the two germline ends. CDR1 is MNHNY and CDR2 is SVGAGI in the germline V gene (reference sequence). The CDR3 reads CASSRTAGRPPYEQYF. In nucleotides, the CDR3 is TGTGCCAGCAGCCGAACTGCGGGACGGCCACCCTACGAGCAGTACTTC.

This chain links TRBV3-1 with TRBJ2-3; 9 bases fit TRBD2. The CDR3 covers 20 residues. CDR1 and CDR2 from the germline V gene are LGHDT and YNNKEL (reference sequence). With 0 bases clipped from V and 2 bases from J, the junction kept 15 bases outside the gene matches. The CDR3 sequence is CASSQERKGLAGIHTDTQYF. The CDR3 region has the DNA TGTGCCAGCAGCCAAGAGCGTAAGGGGCTAGCGGGGATCCACACAGATACGCAGTATTTT.

The chain has TRBV20-1 and TRBJ2-1, with 7 bases that match TRBD2. The CDR3 has 14 residues. Germline CDR1 is DFQATT and CDR2 is SNEGSKA (reference sequence). The trim removed 5 bases at V and 8 bases at J, leaving 12 bases unmatched. The CDR3 DNA is TGCAGTGCTCCGGGCCCCTTCCGGGGGGATGAGCAGTTCTTC. Protein: CSAPGPFRGDEQFF.

This clonotype was observed many times. V gene TRBV10-3 combines with J gene TRBJ2-7; TRBD1 is a possible D gene (6 bases). This CDR3 is 16 amino acids long. Germline V gene data show CDR1 as ENHRY and CDR2 as SYGVKD. V gave up 5 bases and J gave up 0 bases, with 17 bases separating them. Here the CDR3 reads CAISSPRDTSSYEQYF. The CDR3 coding sequence is TGTGCCATCAGTAGCCCCCGGGACACCAGCTCCTACGAGCAGTACTTC.

The chain couples TRBV5-1 to TRBJ2-2; D uncertain. Germline values: CDR1 SGHRS, CDR2 YFSETQ. The CDR3 has 15 amino acids. V was clipped by 2 bases and J by 3 bases, with 11 bases between them. DNA for the CDR3: TGCGCCAGCAGCTTCCAGCCCCCGGACACCGGGGAGCTGTTTTTT. Translating it yields CASSFQPPDTGELFF. The complete variable domain, with remaining parts taken from reference TRBV5-1 and TRBJ2-2, reads KAGVTQTPRYLIKTRGQQVTLSCSPISGHRSVSWYQQTPGQGLQFLFEYFSETQRNKGNFPGRFSGRQFSNSRSEMNVSTLELGDSALYLCASSFQPPDTGELFFGEGSRLTVL.

The J gene is TRBJ2-1, the V gene TRBV4-2; possibly TRBD2 for D (6 bases). V was clipped by 1 base and J by 10 bases, with 23 bases between them. The CDR3 has 17 residues. CDR1 is LGHNA, CDR2 YNFKEQ, per germline. CDR3 amino acids: CASSQGEGGEISEEQFF. CDR3 DNA: TGTGCCAGCAGCCAAGGTGAAGGAGGGGAGATCTCAGAAGAGCAGTTCTTC.